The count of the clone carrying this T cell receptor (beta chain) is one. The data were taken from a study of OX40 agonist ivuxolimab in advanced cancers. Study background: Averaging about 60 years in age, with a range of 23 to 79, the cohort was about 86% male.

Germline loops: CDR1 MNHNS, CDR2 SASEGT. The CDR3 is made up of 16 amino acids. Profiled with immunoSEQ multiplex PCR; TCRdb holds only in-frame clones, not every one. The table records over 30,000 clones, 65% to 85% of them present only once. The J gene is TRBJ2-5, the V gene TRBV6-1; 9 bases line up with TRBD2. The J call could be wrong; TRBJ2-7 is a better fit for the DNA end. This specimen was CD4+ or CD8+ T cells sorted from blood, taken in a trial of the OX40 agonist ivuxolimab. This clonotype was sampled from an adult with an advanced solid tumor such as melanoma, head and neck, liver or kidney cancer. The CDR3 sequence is CASSDQREERPYEQYF. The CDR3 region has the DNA TGTGCCAGCAGTGACCAGCGGGAGGAGAGGCCATACGAGCAGTACTTC.